A single sample gave rise to the 7 T cell receptor beta chains below, sequenced in a study of cytomegalovirus exposure and HLA in healthy donors. The PCR ran on 60 Vbeta and 13 Jbeta primers. Data came from immunoSEQ multiplex PCR; TCRdb stores just in-frame clones and leaves some out. The table has about 160,000 clones, approximately 79% seen once. Specimen: PBMCs. These receptors all come from a man aged 40-55 years in good health and CMV-seronegative.

The V and J genes are TRBV5-1 and TRBJ2-7; perhaps TRBD1 as D (5 bases). The CDR3 has 16 amino acids. Trimming cost V 0 bases and J 3 bases, with 16 bases left between them. The germline gives CDR1 SGHRS, CDR2 YFSETQ. The CDR3 is CASSLAPGQGNYEQYF. DNA for the CDR3: TGCGCCAGCAGCTTGGCCCCCGGGCAGGGTAACTACGAGCAGTACTTC. Variable domain in full (rest from reference TRBV5-1 and TRBJ2-7): KAGVTQTPRYLIKTRGQQVTLSCSPISGHRSVSWYQQTPGQGLQFLFEYFSETQRNKGNFPGRFSGRQFSNSRSEMNVSTLELGDSALYLCASSLAPGQGNYEQYFGPGTRLTVT.

The chain recombines TRBV11-3 with TRBJ2-3, with 10 bases aligning to TRBD1. The CDR3 sequence is 14 residues long. The V gene end was trimmed by 1 base and the J gene end by 7 bases; junction bases not matched to a gene: 2. The germline V gene encodes CDR1 SGHNT and CDR2 YENEEA. CDR3 DNA sequence: TGTGCCAGCAGCTTAGGACAGGGGGCCAATACGCAGTATTTT. This gives the protein CASSLGQGANTQYF.

The V and J genes are TRBV7-2 and TRBJ1-5; D not certain. V was cut by 1 base and J by 0 bases, with 10 bases left in between. The CDR3 is 16 amino acids. Germline CDR1 is SGHTA and CDR2 is FQGNSA. Written as DNA, the CDR3 is TGTGCCAGCAGCTTAGGAGTCCGGGGTAGCAATCAGCCCCAGCATTTT. It encodes CASSLGVRGSNQPQHF.

The CDR3, as DNA: TGTGCCAGCACTCGACAGGCCTGGGGCTACACCTTC. It codes for CASTRQAWGYTF. The rearrangement joins TRBV6-1 to TRBJ1-2, with TRBD1 as a possible D gene (6 bases). The V gene's germline CDR1 is MNHNS and CDR2 SASEGT. The V gene lost 7 bases and the J gene lost 8 bases, with 14 bases spanning the gap. The CDR3 runs 12 residues.

The CDR3 DNA is TGTGCTAGTGGTTTGCCCGGGAATGAGCAGTTCTTC. This gives the protein CASGLPGNEQFF. The chain employs TRBV12-5 and TRBJ2-1, with D unresolved. This CDR3 is built from 12 residues. In germline, CDR1 is LGHNT, CDR2 FRNRAP. Trimming stripped 2 bases from V and 7 bases from J, with 6 bases between.

V gene TRBV13 combines with J gene TRBJ1-2; 7 bases match TRBD1. Germline V gene lookup returns CDR1 PRHDT and CDR2 FYEKMQ (reference sequence). Trimming removed 4 bases from V and 1 base from J; junction bases left unmatched: 6. The CDR3 is 15 residues long. CDR3 residues: CASSSLDRLNYGYTF. The CDR3 DNA reads TGTGCCAGCAGCTCCCTGGACAGGCTTAACTATGGCTACACCTTC.

This chain connects TRBV19 to TRBJ1-2, with TRBD1 identical over 9 bases. The V gene end was trimmed by 3 bases and the J gene end by 4 bases; junction bases not matched to a gene: 9. CDR3 size: 16 residues. The germline V gene has CDR1 LNHDA and CDR2 SQIVND (reference sequence). The CDR3 region is CASSIPTGGQSYGYTF. The CDR3 coding sequence is TGTGCCAGTAGTATTCCAACAGGGGGCCAGAGCTATGGCTACACCTTC.